A single sample gave rise to the 20 T cell receptor beta chains below, sequenced in a study of T-cell memory formation after mild COVID-19. TCRdb analysed the 5' RACE reads with MiXCR anew, one entry per CDR3 protein. The sample shows around 340,000 distinct CDR3 sequences, less than 20% of them seen only once. The sequencing sample was made of PBMCs or a T cell subset sorted from them (not recorded which). Every receptor here comes from a man aged 18 to 29 who had mild COVID-19 (a few samples of this study predate the infection). Cell type and time point are not known.

This clonotype occurred many times. Since a much larger clone is just one base distant, this may be a read error. V and J are TRBV7-2 and TRBJ2-5; D is undetermined. The CDR3 is made up of 12 amino acids. Trimming stripped 1 base from V and 5 bases from J, with 5 bases between. CDR1 and CDR2 (germline): SGHTA, FQGNSA. CDR3 sequence (DNA): TGTGCCAGCAGCTTAGAGGCGGAGACCCAGTACTTC. Translation gives CASSLEAETQYF.

This rearrangement joins TRBV6-6 to TRBJ1-2; D call uncertain. Per the germline V gene, CDR1 is MNHNY and CDR2 is SVGAGI (reference sequence). The CDR3 runs to 13 residues. The V gene lost 7 bases and the J gene lost 5 bases, with 14 bases spanning the gap. The chain's CDR3 is CASTPGAGYGYTF. CDR3 DNA: TGTGCCAGCACCCCGGGCGCAGGATATGGCTACACCTTC.

This clonotype was observed a handful of times. The chain has TRBV9 and TRBJ1-1; unclear D gene. Between the trimmed V and J ends, which lost 1 base and 3 bases, there was a span of 13 bases. This CDR3 is built from 15 residues. The V gene's germline CDR1 is SGDLS and CDR2 YYNGEE. CDR3 loop: CASSVRPLGDTEAFF. The CDR3 DNA reads TGTGCCAGCAGCGTAAGGCCACTCGGGGACACTGAAGCTTTCTTT.

This chain uses TRBV5-6 with TRBJ2-3; D could derive from TRBD1 or TRBD2 (5 bases each). There are 15 residues in the CDR3. V gave up 7 bases and J gave up 9 bases, with 24 bases separating them. Germline CDR1 SGHDT, CDR2 YYEEEE. CDR3 in DNA: TGTGCCAGCGGCCCCCATAGAGGGGTGGTCGAGACGCAGTATTTT. As protein: CASGPHRGVVETQYF.

This clonotype came up a few times. The chain is built from TRBV20-1 and TRBJ2-1, with D possibly TRBD2 on 6 matching bases. V lost 0 bases, J lost 2 bases, and 11 bases lay in between. CDR3 length: 15 amino acids. CDR1 and CDR2 from the germline V gene are DFQATT and SNEGSKA (reference sequence). This CDR3 is CSARDRQRAYNEQFF. CDR3 sequence (DNA): TGCAGTGCTAGAGATAGGCAGCGGGCCTACAATGAGCAGTTCTTC.

This chain links TRBV20-1 with TRBJ1-2, with 7 bases matching TRBD1. The CDR3 extends over 13 amino acids. The V and J ends lost 0 bases and 8 bases, in that order; junction bases with no gene match: 6. Germline-derived CDR1 and CDR2 are DFQATT and SNEGSKA (reference sequence). The CDR3 DNA reads as TGCAGTGCTAGAGATGAGGGGGCGAAGGGCTACACCTTC. Translated: CSARDEGAKGYTF.

This clonotype has just a few counts. The chain links TRBV5-1 to TRBJ2-2; D unclear. The V gene lost 8 bases and the J gene lost 7 bases, with 12 bases spanning the gap. The CDR3 sequence is 12 residues long. Germline assignment: CDR1 SGHRS and CDR2 YFSETQ. CDR3 sequence reads: CARNRVLGELFF. CDR3 bases: TGCGCCAGGAATAGAGTCCTCGGGGAGCTGTTTTTT.

This clonotype was counted at least ten times. V and J are TRBV5-1 and TRBJ2-1; perhaps TRBD1 as D (6 bases). This CDR3 is 13 amino acids long. Trimming removed 5 bases at V and 0 bases at J, with 6 bases between. CDR1 is SGHRS and CDR2 is YFSETQ in the germline V gene. CDR3 nucleotide sequence: TGCGCCAGCAGGGACAGCTCCTACAATGAGCAGTTCTTC. Translation: CASRDSSYNEQFF. The full variable domain, in which reference TRBV5-1 and TRBJ2-1 provide the parts outside the CDR3, is KAGVTQTPRYLIKTRGQQVTLSCSPISGHRSVSWYQQTPGQGLQFLFEYFSETQRNKGNFPGRFSGRQFSNSRSEMNVSTLELGDSALYLCASRDSSYNEQFFGPGTRLTVL.

In its sample, this clonotype was seen a few times. V usage is TRBV12-3 or TRBV12-4 and J usage is TRBJ2-7, with D maybe TRBD1 (5 bases). Trimming shortened V by 1 base and J by 6 bases, and 7 bases separated the two germline ends. The CDR3 contains 12 residues. CDR3 sequence (DNA): TGTGCCAGCAGTTTAGGGACACTCGAGCAGTACTTC. Its protein product is CASSLGTLEQYF.

This rearrangement joins TRBV4-1 to TRBJ1-1, with TRBD1 matching 9 bases. Germline V gene lookup returns CDR1 MGHRA and CDR2 YSYEKL. The junction had 4 bases not matched to a gene; V was cut back by 2 bases and J by 3 bases. The CDR3 covers 15 residues. The CDR3 loop is CASSQTGGLDTEAFF. CDR3 bases: TGCGCCAGCAGCCAAACAGGGGGCTTGGACACTGAAGCTTTCTTT.

This chain joins TRBV6-5 and TRBJ2-2; 11 bases are a match to TRBD1. Germline V CDR1 and CDR2: MNHEY, SVGAGI. V trimming: 6 bases; J trimming: 7 bases; junction bases outside the gene matches: 7. The CDR3 spans 15 residues. The CDR3 reads CASRKGTGGFGELFF. Written as DNA, the CDR3 is TGTGCCAGCAGGAAAGGGACAGGGGGATTCGGGGAGCTGTTTTTT.

This clonotype has more than one count but fewer than ten. The rearrangement uses TRBV12-5 and TRBJ2-7; 7 nucleotides agree with TRBD2. CDR1 LGHNT and CDR2 FRNRAP come from the germline V gene. V shed 1 base, J shed 4 bases, and the junction held 1 base outside the gene matches. This CDR3 is built from 13 residues. Here the CDR3 DNA reads TGTGCTAGTGGTTTGGGGACTAGTTACGAGCAGTACTTC. This gives the protein CASGLGTSYEQYF.

In nucleotides, the CDR3 is TGTGCCAGCTCACCGGGGGCGGGTGGCGAGCAGTACGTC. Translated, it gives CASSPGAGGEQYV. The V gene is TRBV18, the J gene TRBJ2-7; possibly TRBD1 for D (6 bases). V was pared by 3 bases and J by 6 bases, with 12 bases between. The CDR3 covers 13 residues. From germline, CDR1 is KGHSH and CDR2 LQKENI.

The genes are TRBV9 and TRBJ2-3; 11 positions match TRBD1. CDR1 SGDLS and CDR2 YYNGEE come from the germline V gene. The CDR3 covers 18 residues. J was trimmed by 2 bases and V by 0 bases; bases with no gene match: 8. In DNA, the CDR3 is TGTGCCAGCAGCGTAGACCCGGGGACAGGGGGACCCACAGATACGCAGTATTTT. Protein: CASSVDPGTGGPTDTQYF.

This clonotype was observed once. DNA for the CDR3: TGCGCCAGCAGCCCTCGGACAGGATCGTTGGACGAGCAGTACTTC. Protein sequence: CASSPRTGSLDEQYF. This rearrangement joins TRBV5-1 to TRBJ2-7; TRBD1 aligns across 7 bases. Unmatched junction bases numbered 12, after V lost 4 bases and J lost 5 bases. The CDR3 length is 15 residues. The V gene's germline CDR1 is SGHRS and CDR2 YFSETQ.

This clonotype was picked up a small number of times. This rearrangement joins TRBV4-1 to TRBJ2-7, with D possibly matching TRBD2 (5 bases). Germline V gene lookup returns CDR1 MGHRA and CDR2 YSYEKL. The CDR3 runs 17 residues. V lost 2 bases, J lost 0 bases, and 17 bases lay in between. CDR3 region: CASSQRVIGRASYEQYF. In nucleotides, the CDR3 is TGCGCCAGCAGCCAACGCGTAATTGGGCGGGCCTCCTACGAGCAGTACTTC.

The chain is built from TRBV5-1 and TRBJ1-1; D is ambiguous. Germline CDR1 SGHRS, CDR2 YFSETQ. Trimming took 0 bases from V and 6 from J, leaving 21 bases between them. This CDR3 spans 17 amino acids. DNA of the CDR3: TGCGCCAGCAGCTTGGATTTGGGTCGTGTAGGGAGCGCTGAAGCTTTCTTT. This translates into CASSLDLGRVGSAEAFF.

This clonotype occurred many times. V is TRBV4-2 and J is TRBJ2-6; 7 nucleotides line up with TRBD1. Germline CDR1 LGHNA, CDR2 YNFKEQ. With V trimmed by 3 bases and J by 0 bases, 2 bases remained unmatched. This CDR3 is built from 16 residues. The CDR3 reads CASSQGQISGANVLTF. DNA of the CDR3: TGTGCCAGCAGCCAGGGACAGATCTCTGGGGCCAACGTCCTGACTTTC.

V gene TRBV7-8 combines with J gene TRBJ1-1; D unclear. This CDR3 comprises 14 residues. From germline, CDR1 is SGHVS and CDR2 FQNEAQ. Trimming removed 3 bases from V and 0 bases from J, with 8 bases in between. CDR3 sequence reads: CASSFLSMNTEAFF. CDR3 nucleotide sequence: TGTGCCAGCAGCTTTCTGAGCATGAACACTGAAGCTTTCTTT.

In this sample, this clonotype turned up a few times. The rearrangement uses TRBV13 and TRBJ2-7, with D perhaps assigned TRBD1 or TRBD2 (6 bases each). Per germline, CDR1 PRHDT and CDR2 FYEKMQ (reference sequence). Deletions cut 2 bases from V and 3 bases from J, with 11 bases between. The CDR3 contains 14 residues. The CDR3 DNA sequence: TGTGCCAGCAGCTTAACGGAGGGGGACTACGAGCAGTACTTC. Its translation: CASSLTEGDYEQYF.